This T cell receptor beta chain was observed in a study of blood T cell repertoires in COVID-19. Study details: COVID-19 samples collected from the United States, Italy and Spain covered acute and convalescent phases. Sources were T cells, B-cell-depleted T cells, or PBMCs; the material itself was cDNA or gDNA.

CDR1 and CDR2 (germline): KGHSH, LQKENI. V gave up 3 bases and J gave up 1 base; unmatched junction bases: 2. The length of the CDR3 is 15 residues. In the study's own analysis: Amplification with reference gene primers provided the estimates of nucleated cell counts. Repertoires were generated with immunoSEQ multiplex PCR, while TCRdb's copy carries only in-frame clones and drops some. Clone size and the V and J calls come from that table; the DNA yielded D and trimming. The repertoire has some 250,000 clones, roughly 88% of them found once; the top ten carry 0.7%. The rearrangement joins TRBV18 to TRBJ2-5; 10 bases match TRBD2. Sample: peripheral blood. This TCR was sampled from a human donor in a cohort sampled during active COVID-19. Here the CDR3 reads CASSPASGSQETQYF. The CDR3 DNA is TGTGCCAGCTCACCGGCTAGCGGGAGCCAAGAGACCCAGTACTTC. The whole variable domain, filled in from reference TRBV18 and TRBJ2-5, reads NAGVMQNPRHLVRRRGQEARLRCSPMKGHSHVYWYRQLPEEGLKFMVYLQKENIIDESGMPKERFSAEFPKEGPSILRIQQVVRGDSAAYFCASSPASGSQETQYFGPGTRLLVL.